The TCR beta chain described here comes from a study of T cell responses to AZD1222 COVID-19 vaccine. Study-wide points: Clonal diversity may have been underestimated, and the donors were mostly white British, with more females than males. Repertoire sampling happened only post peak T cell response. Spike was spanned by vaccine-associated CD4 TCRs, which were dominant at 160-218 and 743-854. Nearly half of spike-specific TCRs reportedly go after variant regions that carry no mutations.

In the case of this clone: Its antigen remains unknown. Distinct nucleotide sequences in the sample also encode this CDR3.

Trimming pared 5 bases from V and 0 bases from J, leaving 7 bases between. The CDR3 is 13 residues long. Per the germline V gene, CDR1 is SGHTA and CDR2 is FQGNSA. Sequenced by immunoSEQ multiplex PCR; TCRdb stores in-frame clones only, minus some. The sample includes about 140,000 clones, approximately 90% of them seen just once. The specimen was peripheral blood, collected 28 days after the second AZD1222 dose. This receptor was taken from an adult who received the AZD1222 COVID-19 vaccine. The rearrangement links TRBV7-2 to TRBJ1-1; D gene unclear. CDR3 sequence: CASSLRMNTEAFF. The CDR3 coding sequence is TGTGCCAGCAGCCTTAGGATGAACACTGAAGCTTTCTTT.